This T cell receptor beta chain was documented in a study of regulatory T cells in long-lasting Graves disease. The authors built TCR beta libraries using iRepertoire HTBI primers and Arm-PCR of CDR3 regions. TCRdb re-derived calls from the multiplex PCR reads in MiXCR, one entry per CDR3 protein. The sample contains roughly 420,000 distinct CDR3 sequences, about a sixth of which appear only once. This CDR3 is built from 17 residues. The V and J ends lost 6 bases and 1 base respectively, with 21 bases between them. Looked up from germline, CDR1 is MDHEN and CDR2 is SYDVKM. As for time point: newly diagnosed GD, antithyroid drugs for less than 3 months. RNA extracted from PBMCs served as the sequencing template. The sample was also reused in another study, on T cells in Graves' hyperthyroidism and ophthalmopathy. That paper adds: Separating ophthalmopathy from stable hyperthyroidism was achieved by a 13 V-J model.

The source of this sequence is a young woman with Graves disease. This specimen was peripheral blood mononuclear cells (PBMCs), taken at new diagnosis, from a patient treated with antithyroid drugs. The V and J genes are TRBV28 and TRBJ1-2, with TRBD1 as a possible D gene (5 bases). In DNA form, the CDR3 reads TGTGCCAGCAGAGTTATCCCCGGGACCGAGTTTAACTATGGCTACACCTTC. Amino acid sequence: CASRVIPGTEFNYGYTF.